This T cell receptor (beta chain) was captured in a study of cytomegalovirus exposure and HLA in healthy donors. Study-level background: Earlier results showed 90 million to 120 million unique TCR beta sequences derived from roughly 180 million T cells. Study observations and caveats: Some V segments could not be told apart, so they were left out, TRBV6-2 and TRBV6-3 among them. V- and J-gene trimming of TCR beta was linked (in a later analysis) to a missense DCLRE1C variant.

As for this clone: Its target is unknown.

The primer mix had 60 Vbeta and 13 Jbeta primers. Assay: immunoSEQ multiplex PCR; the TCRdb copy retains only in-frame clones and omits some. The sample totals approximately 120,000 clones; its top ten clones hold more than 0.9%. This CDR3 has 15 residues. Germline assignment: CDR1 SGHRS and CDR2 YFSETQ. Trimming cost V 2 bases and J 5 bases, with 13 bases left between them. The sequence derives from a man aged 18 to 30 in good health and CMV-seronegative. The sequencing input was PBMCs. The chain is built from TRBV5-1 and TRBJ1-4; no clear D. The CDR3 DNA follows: TGCGCCAGCAGCTTTTTTTTCGGGGAAAATGAAAAACTGTTTTTT. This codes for CASSFFFGENEKLFF.